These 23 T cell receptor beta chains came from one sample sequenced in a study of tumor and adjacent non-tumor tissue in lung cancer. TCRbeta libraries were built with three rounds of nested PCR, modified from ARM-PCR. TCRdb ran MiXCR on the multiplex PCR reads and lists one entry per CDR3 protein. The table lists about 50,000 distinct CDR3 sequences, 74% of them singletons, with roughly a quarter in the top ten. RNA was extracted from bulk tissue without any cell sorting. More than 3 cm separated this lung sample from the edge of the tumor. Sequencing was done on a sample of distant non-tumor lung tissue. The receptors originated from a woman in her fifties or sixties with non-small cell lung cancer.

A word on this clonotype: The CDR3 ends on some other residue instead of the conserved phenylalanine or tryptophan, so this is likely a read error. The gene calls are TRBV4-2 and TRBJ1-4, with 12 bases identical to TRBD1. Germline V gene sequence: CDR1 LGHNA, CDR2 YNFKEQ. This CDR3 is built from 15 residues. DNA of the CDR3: TGTACCTGCAGCCAAGGGACAGGGGGCATGGAAAAACTGTTTTAT. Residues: CTCSQGTGGMEKLFY.

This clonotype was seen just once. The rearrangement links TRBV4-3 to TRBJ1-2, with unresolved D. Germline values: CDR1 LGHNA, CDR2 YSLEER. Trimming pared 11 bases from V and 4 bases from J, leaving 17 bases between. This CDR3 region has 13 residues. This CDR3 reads CAGNQSRVYGYTF. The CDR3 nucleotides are TGCGCCGGCAACCAATCTCGAGTCTATGGCTACACCTTC.

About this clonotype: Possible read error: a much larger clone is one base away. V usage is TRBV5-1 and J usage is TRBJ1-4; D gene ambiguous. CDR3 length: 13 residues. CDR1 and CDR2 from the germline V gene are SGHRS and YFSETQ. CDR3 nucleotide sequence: TGCGCCAGCAGCATACGACATGACGAAAAACAGTTTTTT. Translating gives CASSIRHDEKQFF.

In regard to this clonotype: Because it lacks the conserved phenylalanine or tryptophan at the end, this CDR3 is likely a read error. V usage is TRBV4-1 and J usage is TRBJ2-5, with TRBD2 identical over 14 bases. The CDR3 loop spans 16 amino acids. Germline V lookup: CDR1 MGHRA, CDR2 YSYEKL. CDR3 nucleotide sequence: TGCGCCAGCAGCCAAGATGGACTAGCGGGGGGAGAGATCCAGTACATC. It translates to CASSQDGLAGGEIQYI.

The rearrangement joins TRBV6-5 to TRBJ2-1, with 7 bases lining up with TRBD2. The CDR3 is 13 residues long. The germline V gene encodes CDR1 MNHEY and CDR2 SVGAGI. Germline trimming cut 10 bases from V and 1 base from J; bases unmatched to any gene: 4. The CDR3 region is CATREISYNEQFF. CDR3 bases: TGTGCCACGCGGGAGATTTCCTACAATGAGCAGTTCTTC.

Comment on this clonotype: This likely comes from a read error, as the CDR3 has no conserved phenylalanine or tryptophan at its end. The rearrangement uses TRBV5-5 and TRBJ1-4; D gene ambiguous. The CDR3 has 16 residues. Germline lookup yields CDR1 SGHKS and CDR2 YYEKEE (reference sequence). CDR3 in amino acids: CASSLVPGTLDEILFL. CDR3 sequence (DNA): TGTGCCAGCAGCTTGGTGCCCGGAACCTTAGATGAAATACTGTTTCTT.

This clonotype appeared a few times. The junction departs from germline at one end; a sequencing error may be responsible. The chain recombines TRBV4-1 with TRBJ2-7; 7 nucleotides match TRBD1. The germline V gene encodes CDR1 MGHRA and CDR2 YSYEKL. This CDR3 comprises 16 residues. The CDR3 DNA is TGCACCAGCAGCACCATGGGACAGCGAAGCTCCTACGAGCAGTACTTC. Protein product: CTSSTMGQRSSYEQYF.

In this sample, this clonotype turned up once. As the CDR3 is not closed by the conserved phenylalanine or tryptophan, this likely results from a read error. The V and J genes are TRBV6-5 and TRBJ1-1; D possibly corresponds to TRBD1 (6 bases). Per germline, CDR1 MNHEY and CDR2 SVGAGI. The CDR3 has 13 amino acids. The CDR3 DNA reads TGTGCCAGCTGGGGACACCTGAACACTGAGGCTTTCTCT. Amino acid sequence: CASWGHLNTEAFS.

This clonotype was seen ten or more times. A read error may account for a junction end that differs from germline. Here the CDR3 reads CGVESGTVSSYNEQFF. CDR3 DNA sequence: TGCGGCGTTGAGAGCGGGACAGTTAGCTCCTACAATGAGCAGTTCTTC. The chain couples TRBV29-1 to TRBJ2-1, with D perhaps assigned TRBD1 or TRBD2 (7 bases each). The CDR3 totals 16 residues. Per the germline V gene, CDR1 is SQVTM and CDR2 is ANQGSEA.

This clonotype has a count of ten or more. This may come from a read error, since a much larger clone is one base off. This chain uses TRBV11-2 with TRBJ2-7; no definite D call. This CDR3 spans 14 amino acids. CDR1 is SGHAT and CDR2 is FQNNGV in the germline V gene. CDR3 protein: CASSLGPGIYEQCF. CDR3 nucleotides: TGTGCCAGCAGCTTAGGGCCCGGAATCTACGAGCAGTGCTTC.

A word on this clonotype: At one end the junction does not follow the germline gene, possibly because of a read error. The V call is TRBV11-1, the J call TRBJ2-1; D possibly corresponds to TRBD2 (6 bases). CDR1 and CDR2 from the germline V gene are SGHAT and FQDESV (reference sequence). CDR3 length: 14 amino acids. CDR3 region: CASNLDGGRDEQFF. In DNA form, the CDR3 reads TGTGCCAGCAACTTAGACGGGGGAAGGGATGAGCAGTTCTTC.

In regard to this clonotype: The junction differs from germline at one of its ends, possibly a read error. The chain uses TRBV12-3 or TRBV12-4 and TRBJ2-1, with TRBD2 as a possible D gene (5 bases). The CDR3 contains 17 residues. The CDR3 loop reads CASSLRRTLRPDNEQFF. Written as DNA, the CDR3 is TGTGCCAGTAGTTTGCGCAGGACTCTTAGGCCGGACAATGAGCAGTTCTTC.

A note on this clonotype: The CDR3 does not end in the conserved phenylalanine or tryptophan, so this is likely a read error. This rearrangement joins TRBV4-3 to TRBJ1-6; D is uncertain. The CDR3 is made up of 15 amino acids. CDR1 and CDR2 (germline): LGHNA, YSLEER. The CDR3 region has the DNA TGCGCCAACAGCCAAGAATCCCAGGTTTGGTCACCCCTCCACTGT. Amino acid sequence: CANSQESQVWSPLHC.

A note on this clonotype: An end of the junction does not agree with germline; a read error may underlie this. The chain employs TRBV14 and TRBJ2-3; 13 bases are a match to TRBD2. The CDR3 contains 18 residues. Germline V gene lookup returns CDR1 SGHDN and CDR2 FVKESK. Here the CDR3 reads CASSQPPGLAGTIDTQYF. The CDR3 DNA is TGTGCAAGCAGCCAACCCCCGGGACTAGCGGGGACGATAGATACGCAGTATTTT. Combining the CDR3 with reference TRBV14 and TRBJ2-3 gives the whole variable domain EAGVTQFPSHSVIEKGQTVTLRCDPISGHDNLYWYRRVMGKEIKFLLHFVKESKQDESGMPNNRFLAERTGGTYSTLKVQPAELEDSGVYFCASSQPPGLAGTIDTQYFGPGTRLTVL.

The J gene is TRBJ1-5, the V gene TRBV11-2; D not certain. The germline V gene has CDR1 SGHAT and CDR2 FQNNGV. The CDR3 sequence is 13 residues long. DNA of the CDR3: TGTACTAGCACCTTAGAGTATAATCAGCCCCAGCATTTT. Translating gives CTSTLEYNQPQHF.

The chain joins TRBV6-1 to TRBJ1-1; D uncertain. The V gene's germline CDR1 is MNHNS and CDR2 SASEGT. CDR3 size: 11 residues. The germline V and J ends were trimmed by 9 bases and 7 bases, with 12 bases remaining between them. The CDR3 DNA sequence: TGTGCCAGTGGTGAATTTATTGAAGCTTTCTTT. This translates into CASGEFIEAFF.

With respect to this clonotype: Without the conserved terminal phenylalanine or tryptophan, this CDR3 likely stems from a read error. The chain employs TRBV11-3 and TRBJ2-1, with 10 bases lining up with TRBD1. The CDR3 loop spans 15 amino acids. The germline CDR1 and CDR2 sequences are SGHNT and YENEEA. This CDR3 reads CANSLDRGAYNEQFL. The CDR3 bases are TGTGCCAACAGCTTGGACAGGGGGGCCTATAATGAGCAGTTCCTC.

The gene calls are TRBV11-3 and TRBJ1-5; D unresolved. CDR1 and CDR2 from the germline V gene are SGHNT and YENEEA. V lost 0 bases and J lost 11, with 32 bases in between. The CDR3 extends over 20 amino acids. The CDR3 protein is CASSLDCVAEFRYSNHSQHF. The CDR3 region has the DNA TGTGCCAGCAGCTTAGATTGCGTGGCGGAATTTCGTTATAGCAATCACTCCCAGCATTTT.

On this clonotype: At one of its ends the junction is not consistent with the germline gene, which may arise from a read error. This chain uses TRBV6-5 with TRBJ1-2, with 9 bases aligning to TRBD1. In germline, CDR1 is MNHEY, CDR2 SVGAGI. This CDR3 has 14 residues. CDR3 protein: CASSSGQGYYGYTF. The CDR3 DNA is TGTGCCAGCAGTTCGGGACAGGGATACTATGGCTACACCTTT.

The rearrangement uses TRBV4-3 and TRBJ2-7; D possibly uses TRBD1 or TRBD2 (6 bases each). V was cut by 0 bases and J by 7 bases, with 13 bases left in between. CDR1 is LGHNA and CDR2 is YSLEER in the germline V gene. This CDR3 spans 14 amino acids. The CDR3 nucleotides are TGCGCCAGCAGCCAAGACACCGGGGGCTATGAGCAGTACTTC. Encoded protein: CASSQDTGGYEQYF.

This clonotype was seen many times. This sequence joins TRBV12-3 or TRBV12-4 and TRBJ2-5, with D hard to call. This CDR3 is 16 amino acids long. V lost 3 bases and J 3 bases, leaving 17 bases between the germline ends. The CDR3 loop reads CASSFSPSGSKETQYF. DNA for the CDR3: TGTGCCAGCAGTTTCTCGCCAAGTGGCTCGAAAGAGACCCAGTACTTC.

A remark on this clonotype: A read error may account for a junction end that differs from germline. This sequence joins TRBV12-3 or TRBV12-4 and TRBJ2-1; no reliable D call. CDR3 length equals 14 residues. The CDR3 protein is CASSRRCGHNEHFF. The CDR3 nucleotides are TGTGCCAGCAGCCGTAGATGCGGTCATAATGAGCATTTCTTC.

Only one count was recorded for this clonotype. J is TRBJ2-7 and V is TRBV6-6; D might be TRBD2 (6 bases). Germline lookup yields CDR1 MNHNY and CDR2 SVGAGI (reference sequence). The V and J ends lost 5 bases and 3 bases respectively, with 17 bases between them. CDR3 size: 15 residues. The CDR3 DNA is TGTGCCAGCAGTCGCCAGATATGGGGAGGCTACGAGCAGTACTTC. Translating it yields CASSRQIWGGYEQYF.